A selection of T cell receptor beta chains follows, all from one sample in a study of human T cells and chemical hapten exposure. Each CDR3 protein is one row after TCRdb ran MiXCR on the RACE reads. The sample lists 75,000 to 95,000 distinct CDR3 sequences; more than 9.5% were seen once. This specimen consisted of whole blood, obtained in connection with sensitization to the hapten diphenylcyclopropenone (DPC). These TCRs come from a man aged 40-50 years with alopecia areata. Some clones in this sample may be carry-over from other donors' samples. Both conserved end residues are part of each CDR3. Each record gives: V gene, J gene, clone size, D gene, CDR3 DNA, CDR3 protein. A D gene is named only where the DNA matches it firmly. Rows give clone size only sometimes, using once, few, many, or a class for an expanded clone.

>TRBV28|TRBJ2-3|few|NA
TGTGCCAGCAGTTCCCTCTCGACAGGAGCAGATACGCAGTATTTT
CASSSLSTGADTQYF
>TRBV12-3/TRBV12-4|TRBJ1-2|many|NA
TGTGCCAGCAGTCGAAACTATGGCTACACCTTC
CASSRNYGYTF
>TRBV11-1|TRBJ2-2|many|TRBD2
TGTGCCAGCAGCTTATCCCCTAGCGGGAGTGGGGCCGGGGAGCTGTTTTTT
CASSLSPSGSGAGELFF
>TRBV28|TRBJ2-6|few|TRBD1
TGTGCCAGCAGTTCCCGGACAGGTCTGGGTGGGGCCAACGTCCTGACTTTC
CASSSRTGLGGANVLTF
>TRBV24-1|TRBJ2-1|NA|TRBD2
TGTGCCACCAGTGATTTCTCAGGGGGTGCTAGCGGGATAGGTAATGAGCAGTTCTTC
CATSDFSGGASGIGNEQFF
>TRBV29-1|TRBJ2-1|NA|NA
TGCAGCGTCGGGCCCGAACCCCACAATGAGCAGTTCTTC
CSVGPEPHNEQFF
>TRBV20-1|TRBJ2-3|many|TRBD2
TGCAGTGCTTATCCGGGACTATTCACTCCGCAGTATTTT
CSAYPGLFTPQYF
>TRBV30|TRBJ1-2|NA|TRBD1
TGTGCCTGGAACTTGGGACAGGGCGACTATGGCTACACCTTC
CAWNLGQGDYGYTF
>TRBV7-9|TRBJ1-1|few|NA
TGTGCCAGCAGCTTAGGAGGGTGGGGCAGCCTGAACACTGAAGCTTTCTTT
CASSLGGWGSLNTEAFF
>TRBV6-5|TRBJ2-3|NA|NA
TGTGCCAGCAGTTTCCCTCCCACAGATACGCAGTATTTT
CASSFPPTDTQYF
>TRBV29-1|TRBJ2-1|few|TRBD2
TGCAGCGTGGATAGCGGGGGAGTTTCCTACAATGAGCAGTTCTTC
CSVDSGGVSYNEQFF
>TRBV7-2|TRBJ1-5|NA|NA
TGTGCCAGCAGCATTGACAGGATCGATCAGCCCCAGCATTTT
CASSIDRIDQPQHF
>TRBV7-9|TRBJ1-1|many|TRBD1
TGTGCCAGCAGCTTGTCAGGGGGGATCACTGAAGCTTTCTTT
CASSLSGGITEAFF
>TRBV2|TRBJ1-5|many|TRBD1
TGTGCCAGCAGTGAATTGGGTCAGGGGGCGAGTCAGCCCCAGCATTTT
CASSELGQGASQPQHF
>TRBV6-2/TRBV6-3|TRBJ2-3|few|NA
TGTGCCAGCAGGGGAGATACGCAGTATTTT
CASRGDTQYF
>TRBV6-6|TRBJ2-3|many|NA
TGTGCCAGCAGTCCCGAATCGGATACGCAGTATTTT
CASSPESDTQYF